This T cell receptor (beta chain) appears in the sequencing data of a study of T cell clonality in common variable immunodeficiency. Method: immunoSEQ multiplex PCR; TCRdb's copy keeps in-frame clones and lacks some. The sample includes under 45,000 clones, none of them occurring once. In its sample, this clone was seen many times. Sequencing ends 3 residues short of the CDR3 end; the germline J gene provides the rest. Other DNA sequences of this sample code for an identical CDR3. Between the trimmed V and J ends, which lost 3 bases and 0 bases, there was a span of 8 bases. CDR3 size: 14 residues. Germline lookup yields CDR1 LNHDA and CDR2 SQIVND (reference sequence).

The J gene is TRBJ1-1, the V gene TRBV19; maybe TRBD1 (6 bases). The sequenced material came from peripheral blood mononuclear cells. This TCR was recovered from a person between 18 and 75 years old in good health. CDR3 amino acids: CASSIDRLNTEAFF. The CDR3 bases that were read are TGTGCCAGTAGTATTGACAGGTTGAACACTGAA.